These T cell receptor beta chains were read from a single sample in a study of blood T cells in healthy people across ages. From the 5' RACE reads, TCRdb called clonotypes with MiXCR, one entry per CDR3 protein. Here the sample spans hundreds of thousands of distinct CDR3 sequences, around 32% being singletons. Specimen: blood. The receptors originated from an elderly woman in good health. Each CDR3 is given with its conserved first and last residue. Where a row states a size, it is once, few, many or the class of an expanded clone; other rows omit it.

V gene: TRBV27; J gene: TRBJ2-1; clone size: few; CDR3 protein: CASSLGEVGEQFF
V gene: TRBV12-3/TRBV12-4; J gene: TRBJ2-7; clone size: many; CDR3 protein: CASSLPPGLAGREASYEQYF
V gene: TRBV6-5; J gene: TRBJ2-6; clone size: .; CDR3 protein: CASSSPLSGANVLTF
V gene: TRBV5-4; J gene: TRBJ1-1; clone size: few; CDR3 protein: CASSKPGQGALNTEAFF
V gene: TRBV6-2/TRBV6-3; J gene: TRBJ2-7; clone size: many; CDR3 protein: CASSYLYRDRPYF
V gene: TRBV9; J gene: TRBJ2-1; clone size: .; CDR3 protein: CASSVDPSGRPYNEQFF
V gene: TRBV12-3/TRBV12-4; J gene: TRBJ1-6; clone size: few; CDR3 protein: CASSHSGTDNSPLHF
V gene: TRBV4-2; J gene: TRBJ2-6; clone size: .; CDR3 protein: CASSQETGPGANVLTF
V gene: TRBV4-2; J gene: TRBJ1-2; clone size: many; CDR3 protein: CASSQDRTGVSDGYTF
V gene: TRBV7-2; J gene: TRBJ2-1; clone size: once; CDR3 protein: CASSMDRAVNNEQFF
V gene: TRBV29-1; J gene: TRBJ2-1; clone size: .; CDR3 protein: CSVEVAGGPRYNEQFF
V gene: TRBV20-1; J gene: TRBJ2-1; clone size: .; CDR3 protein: CSALGQLGGNEQFF
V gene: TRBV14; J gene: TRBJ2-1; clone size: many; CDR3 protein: CASSPLVRNSRPYNEQFF